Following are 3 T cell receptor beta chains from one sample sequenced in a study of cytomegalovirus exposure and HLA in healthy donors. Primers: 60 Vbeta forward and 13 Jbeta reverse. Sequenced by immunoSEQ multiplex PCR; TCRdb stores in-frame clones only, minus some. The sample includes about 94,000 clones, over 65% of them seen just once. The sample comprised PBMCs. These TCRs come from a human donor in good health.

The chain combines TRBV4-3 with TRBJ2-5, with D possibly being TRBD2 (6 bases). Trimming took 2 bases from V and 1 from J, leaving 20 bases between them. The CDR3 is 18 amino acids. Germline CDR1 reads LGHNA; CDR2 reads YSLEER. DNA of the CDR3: TGCGCCAGCAGCCAACGACTCCTAGCGTCGGGATTCCAAGAGACCCAGTACTTC. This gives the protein CASSQRLLASGFQETQYF.

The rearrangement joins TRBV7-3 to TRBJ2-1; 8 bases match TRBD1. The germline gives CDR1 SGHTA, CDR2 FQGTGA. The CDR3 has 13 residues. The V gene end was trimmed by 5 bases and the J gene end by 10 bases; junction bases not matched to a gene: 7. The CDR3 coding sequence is TGTGCCAGCAGCCATCAGGGGGCCGGGGAGCAGTTCTTC. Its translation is CASSHQGAGEQFF.

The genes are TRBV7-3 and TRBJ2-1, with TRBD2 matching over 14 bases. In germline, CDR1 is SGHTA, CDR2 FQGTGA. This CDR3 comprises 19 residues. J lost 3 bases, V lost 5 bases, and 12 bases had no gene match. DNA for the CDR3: TGTGCCAGCAGCCGAGAACCGGGACTAGCGGGAGCGGACTACAATGAGCAGTTCTTC. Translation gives CASSREPGLAGADYNEQFF.